A selection of T cell receptor beta chains follows, all from one sample in a study of lymphopenia after photon versus proton radiotherapy. Sequenced by immunoSEQ multiplex PCR; TCRdb stores in-frame clones only, minus some. The table includes around 50,000 clones, about four fifths detected once. The sequencing here drew on peripheral blood, taken from a patient treated with proton-based radiotherapy. The receptors derive from a man in his fifties or sixties with pancreatic cancer. Each CDR3 is given with its conserved first and last residue. Each record gives: D gene, clone size, J gene, V gene, CDR3 DNA, CDR3 protein. D genes are given only for firm matches. A clone size is listed for some rows: how often the clone was seen (once, few, many), or a class if it is expanded.

>.|.|TRBJ1-2|TRBV9
TGTGCCAGCAGCGACGAGCTTTTGCCCGATTATTATGGCTACACCTTC
CASSDELLPDYYGYTF
>.|.|TRBJ1-5|TRBV7-2
TGTGCCAGCAGCTTAGAGGGGTATTATAGCAATCAGCCCCAGCATTTT
CASSLEGYYSNQPQHF
>TRBD2|.|TRBJ2-1|TRBV4-3
TGCGCCAGCAGCCAAGTTTGGCTAGCGGGGAATGAGCAGTTCTTC
CASSQVWLAGNEQFF
>.|.|TRBJ2-1|TRBV21-1
TGTGCCAGCAGGGGACTAGCGGGAGGCAATGAGCAGTTCTTC
CASRGLAGGNEQFF
>.|few|TRBJ1-3|TRBV19
TGTGCCAGTAGTATCGTTGGGCTTGGAAACACCATATATTTT
CASSIVGLGNTIYF
>.|.|TRBJ1-2|TRBV28
TGTGCCAGCAGTTTTGGGGGAGGCCCATCGTCCAACTATGGCTACACCTTC
CASSFGGGPSSNYGYTF
>.|.|TRBJ1-1|TRBV11-1
TGTGCCAGCAGCCAGCGGGATGGGGGTACCATGAACACTGAAGCTTTCTTT
CASSQRDGGTMNTEAFF
>.|once|TRBJ2-1|TRBV7-9
TGTGCCAGCAGCCCGTTCGTTTACAATGAGCAGTTCTTC
CASSPFVYNEQFF
>.|.|TRBJ2-2|TRBV10-3
TGTGCCATCAGCTTAAAGACCGGGGAGCTGTTTTTT
CAISLKTGELFF
>TRBD1|.|TRBJ2-1|TRBV5-6
TGTGCCAGCAGCTTAGGTCCAGGGGGCAATGAGCAGTTCTTC
CASSLGPGGNEQFF
>.|once|TRBJ1-1|TRBV6-5
TGTGCCAGCAGTGTCGGGTTTGGAGCTTTCTTT
CASSVGFGAFF
>.|.|TRBJ1-5|TRBV19
TGTGCCAGCACGCTAGGGGTGAGGGGCAATCAGCCCCAGCATTTT
CASTLGVRGNQPQHF
>TRBD2|.|TRBJ2-1|TRBV10-3
TGTGCCATCAGTGGTCAACCGGGGGGCTCCTACAATGAGCAGTTCTTC
CAISGQPGGSYNEQFF
>TRBD1|few|TRBJ2-7|TRBV9
TGTGCCAGCAGCTTTCAGGGGGCTGGAGAGCAGTACTTC
CASSFQGAGEQYF
>.|.|TRBJ2-5|TRBV13
TGTGCCAGCAGCTTACGACTAGGTGGGACCCAGTACTTC
CASSLRLGGTQYF
>.|.|TRBJ1-5|TRBV2
TGTGCCACCTCCCAAGTAGCTGTAAGGGATCAGCCCCAGCATTTT
CATSQVAVRDQPQHF
>.|.|TRBJ2-5|TRBV6-6
TGTGCCAGCAGTTACCCAGGGTCTGGAGAGACCCAGTACTTC
CASSYPGSGETQYF
>TRBD1|.|TRBJ2-1|TRBV6-5
TGTGCCAGCAGTCAAGACAGGGGTGCCTACAATGAGCAGTTCTTC
CASSQDRGAYNEQFF
>.|.|TRBJ1-1|TRBV4-1
TGCGCCAGCAGCCAAGTTTGGTCGTCGGGGCCCACTGAAGCTTTCTTT
CASSQVWSSGPTEAFF
>.|.|TRBJ2-3|TRBV11-3
TGTGCCAGCAGCTTAGCGCCGGGTCTGACAGATACGCAGTATTTT
CASSLAPGLTDTQYF
>.|.|TRBJ1-1|TRBV5-5
TGTGCCAGCAGTTTCTTGGGGGAAGCTTTCTTT
CASSFLGEAFF
>.|.|TRBJ2-2|TRBV6-1
TGTGCCAGCAGTCGACAGGACGAGCTAACCGGGGAGCTGTTTTTT
CASSRQDELTGELFF
>.|.|TRBJ2-2|TRBV4-1
TGCGCCAGCAGCCAAGAGTCTAGCGCGAACACCGGGGAGCTGTTTTTT
CASSQESSANTGELFF
>.|once|TRBJ2-1|TRBV11-1
TGTGCCAGCAGCTTAGCCTTTAGGAGGGATGAGCAGTTCTTC
CASSLAFRRDEQFF
>.|.|TRBJ1-1|TRBV30
TGTGCCTGGAGTTTCCCTCCGAGGAACCCCCGAGCTTTCTTT
CAWSFPPRNPRAFF
>.|once|TRBJ1-2|TRBV29-1
TGCAGCGTGGGGGACCGCTACACCTTC
CSVGDRYTF
>TRBD2|few|TRBJ2-7|TRBV5-8
TGTGCCAGCAGCGGAGGTTATTGGACTAGCGATAATTACGAGCAGTACTTC
CASSGGYWTSDNYEQYF
>.|once|TRBJ2-3|TRBV19
TGTGCCAGTACCCCGACCACAGGGTTTAAGTCGGATACGCAGTATTTT
CASTPTTGFKSDTQYF
>.|.|TRBJ1-4|TRBV5-1
TGCGCCAGCAGCTTGGAAGGAGGGCCTAATGAAAAACTGTTTTTT
CASSLEGGPNEKLFF
>.|.|TRBJ2-7|TRBV7-2
TGTGCCAGCAGCTTAGGGCCCGGGACTTCCTACGAGCAGTACTTC
CASSLGPGTSYEQYF
>.|.|TRBJ2-1|TRBV5-6
TGTGCCAGCAGATCACTAACAGGGTCGAATGAGCAGTTCTTC
CASRSLTGSNEQFF
>TRBD1|few|TRBJ2-7|TRBV5-4
TGTGCCAGCAGCTTGGATATGGGACAGAGAAGATACGAGCAGTACTTC
CASSLDMGQRRYEQYF
>.|.|TRBJ1-1|TRBV11-2
TGTGCCAGCAGCTTAGAAGGGGGGACTGAAGCTTTCTTT
CASSLEGGTEAFF
>.|.|TRBJ2-7|TRBV6-5
TGTGCCAGCAGCGCAACAGAAAACTCCTACGAGCAGTACTTC
CASSATENSYEQYF
>TRBD1|.|TRBJ1-5|TRBV6-1
TGTGCCAGCAGTGAATGGGACAGGGGACTTCAGCCCCAGCATTTT
CASSEWDRGLQPQHF
>.|.|TRBJ1-1|TRBV2
TGTGCCAGCAGTGACCAGGAGGCCCGAGGCGCTGAAGCTTTCTTT
CASSDQEARGAEAFF
>.|.|TRBJ2-7|TRBV5-8
TGTGCCAGCAGCTCCAGCTCCTACGAGCAGTACTTC
CASSSSSYEQYF
>TRBD2|once|TRBJ2-3|TRBV4-3
TGCGCCAGCAGCCATGGACTTGGACTAGCGGGGGGAAATACGCAGTATTTT
CASSHGLGLAGGNTQYF
>.|.|TRBJ2-7|TRBV7-2
TGTGCCAGCAGCCTCCAGCAGGGAGTATACGAGCAGTACTTC
CASSLQQGVYEQYF
>TRBD2|.|TRBJ2-5|TRBV7-6
TGTGCCAGCTCTCTTAGCGGGAGGATAGGAGAGACCCAGTACTTC
CASSLSGRIGETQYF
>.|.|TRBJ2-2|TRBV19
TGTGCCAGTAGTGCCCGGACATCGACCGGGGAGCTGTTTTTT
CASSARTSTGELFF
>.|.|TRBJ2-2|TRBV11-2
TGTGCCAGCAGCCCTGTGAGGGGCACCGGGGAGCTGTTTTTT
CASSPVRGTGELFF
>TRBD2|.|TRBJ2-7|TRBV27
TGTGCCAGCAGCCCCGGGACTAGCGGGAATCGCTACGAGCAGTACTTC
CASSPGTSGNRYEQYF
>TRBD1|few|TRBJ1-2|TRBV10-3
TGTGCCATCGCTGCAGGGGGGAACTATGGCTACACCTTC
CAIAAGGNYGYTF
>.|.|TRBJ1-1|TRBV30
TGTGCCTGGAGCGCCCGAGGCACTGAAGCTTTCTTT
CAWSARGTEAFF
>TRBD2|.|TRBJ2-3|TRBV27
TGTGCCAGCAGTTTGGGACTAGCGGCAATTAACACAGATACGCAGTATTTT
CASSLGLAAINTDTQYF
>.|.|TRBJ1-1|TRBV6-1
TGTGCCAGCGGGATTCAACAGGTCACTGAAGCTTTCTTT
CASGIQQVTEAFF
>.|.|TRBJ1-5|TRBV28
TGTGCCAGCAGCACGCTGCAGCCCCAGCATTTT
CASSTLQPQHF
>.|.|TRBJ1-5|TRBV19
TGTGCCAGTAGTATATCTGTGTTTAGCAATCAGCCCCAGCATTTT
CASSISVFSNQPQHF
>.|.|TRBJ2-6|TRBV11-3
TGTGCCAGCAGCTTTAACTCTGGGGCCAACGTCCTGACTTTC
CASSFNSGANVLTF
>TRBD1|once|TRBJ2-3|TRBV11-1
TGTGCCAGCAGCCTGCCGGGACAGGGCACAGATACGCAGTATTTT
CASSLPGQGTDTQYF
>TRBD1|.|TRBJ1-3|TRBV7-9
TGTGCCAGCAGCTTCGGACAGGGAGGTGGAAACACCATATATTTT
CASSFGQGGGNTIYF
>.|once|TRBJ1-5|TRBV4-1
TGCGCCAGCAGCTCAAGTCCGGGAAATAATCAGCCCCAGCATTTT
CASSSSPGNNQPQHF
>.|.|TRBJ2-2|TRBV4-2
TGTGCCAGCAGCCAAGCCGCGGGCGGGATCACCGGGGAGCTGTTTTTT
CASSQAAGGITGELFF
>.|.|TRBJ2-6|TRBV7-2
TGTGCCAGCAGCTCCAGGACGGGCTCTGGGGCCAACGTCCTGACTTTC
CASSSRTGSGANVLTF
>TRBD1|.|TRBJ1-2|TRBV19
TGTGCCAGTAGCCAACAGGGGTCTAACTATGGCTACACCTTC
CASSQQGSNYGYTF
>.|.|TRBJ2-3|TRBV28
TGTGCCAGCAGTTTAACTATACTATTGGGATTTACAGATACGCAGTATTTT
CASSLTILLGFTDTQYF
>.|.|TRBJ2-1|TRBV19
TGTGCCAGTAAAAAGGGACTGAACAATGAGCAGTTCTTC
CASKKGLNNEQFF
>.|.|TRBJ1-4|TRBV7-2
TGTGCCAGCAGCCGCGACAATAATGAAAAACTGTTTTTT
CASSRDNNEKLFF
>TRBD1|few|TRBJ1-1|TRBV30
TGTGCCTGGAGTGGAGAAACCGGGACAGGGTCGCGTGTATGGGATCTGACTGAAGCTTTCTTT
CAWSGETGTGSRVWDLTEAFF